These T cell receptor beta chains were read from a single sample in a study of blood T cell repertoires in COVID-19. Clones were sequenced by immunoSEQ multiplex PCR, and TCRdb holds only the in-frame ones, with some missing. This sample carries 35,000 to 40,000 clones, around nine tenths of them seen once, and the ten largest clones take roughly 5.1%. The sample comprised peripheral blood. The receptors were sampled from a man aged 55 to 70 with COVID-19, enrolled during active disease. Both conserved end residues are part of each CDR3. D genes are given only for firm matches. A row's size may be missing; if present it is once, few, many or a size class.

length,V,J,D,size,CDR3,DNA
13,TRBV12-3/TRBV12-4,TRBJ2-7,TRBD1,-,CASSSWTGNEQYF,TGTGCCAGCAGTTCGTGGACAGGGAACGAGCAGTACTTC
13,TRBV7-2,TRBJ2-7,TRBD2,-,CASSLTGRSEQYF,TGTGCCAGCAGCTTAACCGGGAGGAGCGAGCAGTACTTC
15,TRBV27,TRBJ2-3,TRBD1,-,CASSRAGTGKGTQYF,TGTGCCAGCAGCCGGGCGGGGACAGGGAAAGGTACGCAGTATTTT
15,TRBV18,TRBJ2-1,-,-,CASSRGADQYNEQFF,TGTGCCAGCTCCCGTGGGGCAGACCAGTACAATGAGCAGTTCTTC
15,TRBV27,TRBJ2-1,-,-,CASSLNGQIYNEQFF,TGTGCCAGCAGTTTAAACGGACAGATATACAATGAGCAGTTCTTC
15,TRBV4-2,TRBJ2-5,TRBD2,-,CASSQVSGTGETQYF,TGTGCCAGCAGCCAAGTTAGCGGGACCGGTGAGACCCAGTACTTC
15,TRBV24-1,TRBJ2-3,-,once,CATSLGQLGTDTQYF,TGTGCCACCAGTCTTGGACAGCTCGGCACAGATACGCAGTATTTT
15,TRBV10-3,TRBJ1-1,-,once,CAIAIVLGGRTEAFF,TGTGCCATCGCGATCGTTTTGGGGGGGCGGACTGAAGCTTTCTTT
13,TRBV7-9,TRBJ2-7,-,-,CASSLANGYEQYF,TGTGCCAGCAGCTTAGCGAACGGCTACGAGCAGTACTTC
14,TRBV27,TRBJ1-6,TRBD1,-,CASSGQGGISPLHF,TGTGCCAGCAGTGGTCAGGGGGGAATTTCACCCCTCCACTTT
15,TRBV4-1,TRBJ2-7,-,-,CASSRTQTEKYEQYF,TGCGCCAGCAGCCGCACCCAGACAGAGAAGTACGAGCAGTACTTC
14,TRBV29-1,TRBJ2-2,-,-,CSAVLEWDTGELFF,TGCAGCGCGGTTCTAGAATGGGACACCGGGGAGCTGTTTTTT
14,TRBV28,TRBJ2-5,TRBD2,once,CASSLAGGRETQYF,TGTGCCAGCAGTCTAGCGGGAGGACGGGAGACCCAGTACTTC
15,TRBV6-5,TRBJ1-1,TRBD1,-,CASGSSLTGGTEAFF,TGTGCCAGCGGAAGTAGTCTCACAGGGGGCACTGAAGCTTTCTTT
12,TRBV7-9,TRBJ1-5,-,-,CASSLGHQPQHF,TGTGCCAGCAGCTTAGGGCATCAGCCCCAGCATTTT
17,TRBV9,TRBJ2-3,-,-,CASSADVPPKGGGTQYF,TGTGCCAGCAGCGCAGACGTTCCCCCAAAGGGGGGGGGTACGCAGTATTTT
12,TRBV7-2,TRBJ2-7,-,-,CASSPQGSEQYF,TGTGCCAGCAGTCCTCAGGGCTCCGAGCAGTACTTC
18,TRBV28,TRBJ2-3,TRBD2,-,CASSKRPGLATREDTQYF,TGTGCCAGCAGTAAACGACCGGGACTAGCGACGAGGGAAGATACGCAGTATTTT
13,TRBV19,TRBJ2-7,-,-,CASSTRGPGEQYF,TGTGCCAGTAGTACCCGAGGGCCAGGCGAGCAGTACTTC
12,TRBV7-9,TRBJ2-5,TRBD1,-,CASSSDRAPQYF,TGTGCCAGCAGCTCCGACAGGGCTCCCCAGTACTTC
13,TRBV24-1,TRBJ2-1,TRBD2,-,CATSLAGYNEQFF,TGTGCCACCTCACTAGCGGGTTACAATGAGCAGTTCTTC
15,TRBV5-1,TRBJ2-5,TRBD1,-,CASSLLDRGQETQYF,TGCGCCAGCAGCCTGCTGGACAGGGGGCAAGAGACCCAGTACTTC
15,TRBV24-1,TRBJ2-5,TRBD1,-,CATSDIRDRVQTQYF,TGTGCCACCAGTGACATCCGGGACAGGGTACAGACCCAGTACTTC
15,TRBV5-4,TRBJ1-2,-,-,CASSLETRANYGYTF,TGTGCCAGCAGCTTGGAGACCAGGGCTAACTATGGCTACACCTTC
16,TRBV21-1,TRBJ2-1,-,-,CASSTFSSGANNEQFF,TGTGCCAGCAGCACCTTTTCTAGCGGGGCCAACAATGAGCAGTTCTTC
13,TRBV4-1,TRBJ2-5,-,-,CASSPTGQETQYF,TGCGCCAGCAGCCCAACAGGCCAAGAGACCCAGTACTTC
15,TRBV5-6,TRBJ1-6,-,-,CASSLLGAAESPLHF,TGTGCCAGCAGCTTATTAGGGGCGGCTGAGTCACCCCTCCACTTT
19,TRBV28,TRBJ1-5,TRBD1,-,CASSPPTRDRDFSNQPQHF,TGTGCCAGCAGTCCCCCCACCCGGGACAGGGATTTTAGCAATCAGCCCCAGCATTTT
15,TRBV5-5,TRBJ2-7,-,-,CASSLDQAQFYEQYF,TGTGCCAGCAGCTTGGACCAGGCCCAGTTCTACGAGCAGTACTTC
14,TRBV28,TRBJ1-4,-,-,CASSSGQDDEKLFF,TGTGCCAGCAGTTCCGGACAAGACGATGAAAAACTGTTTTTT
16,TRBV5-6,TRBJ2-6,-,-,CASSLERFSGANVLTF,TGTGCCAGCAGCTTGGAGAGGTTCTCTGGGGCCAACGTCCTGACTTTC
15,TRBV28,TRBJ2-7,TRBD1,-,CASTSTGEIKYEQYF,TGTGCCAGCACCTCGACAGGGGAGATCAAATACGAGCAGTACTTC
14,TRBV18,TRBJ2-7,TRBD2,-,CASSPGLADYEQYF,TGTGCCAGCTCACCGGGGCTAGCGGACTACGAGCAGTACTTC
15,TRBV9,TRBJ2-7,-,-,CASSVVPGKIYEQYF,TGTGCCAGCAGCGTAGTTCCAGGGAAGATCTACGAGCAGTACTTC
17,TRBV2,TRBJ1-1,TRBD1,-,CASSDGETGARNTEAFF,TGTGCCAGCAGTGACGGAGAAACAGGGGCGAGGAACACTGAAGCTTTCTTT
11,TRBV12-3/TRBV12-4,TRBJ1-1,-,-,CASSPLTEAFF,TGTGCCAGCAGTCCCCTTACTGAAGCTTTCTTT
18,TRBV6-1,TRBJ2-1,-,-,CASSGGTKVVSSYNEQFF,TGTGCCAGCAGTGGGGGGACAAAAGTGGTAAGCTCCTACAATGAGCAGTTCTTC
13,TRBV24-1,TRBJ1-1,-,-,CATSDPGREEAFF,TGTGCCACCAGTGATCCGGGGAGGGAGGAAGCTTTCTTT
12,TRBV6-2/TRBV6-3,TRBJ1-1,TRBD1,-,CASRYGQAEAFF,TGTGCCAGCAGATACGGACAGGCGGAAGCTTTCTTT
11,TRBV18,TRBJ1-2,-,-,CASSLGFGYTF,TGTGCCAGCTCTTTGGGCTTTGGCTACACCTTC
18,TRBV4-3,TRBJ2-3,-,-,CASSQVGWWQGHTDTQYF,TGCGCCAGCAGCCAAGTAGGCTGGTGGCAGGGGCACACAGATACGCAGTATTTT
8,TRBV20-1,TRBJ2-7,-,-,CSAIAEYF,TGCAGTGCTATAGCAGAGTACTTC
14,TRBV6-1,TRBJ1-1,TRBD1,once,CASSSGQGLNEAFF,TGTGCCAGCAGCTCAGGACAGGGCTTAAATGAAGCTTTCTTT
15,TRBV13,TRBJ2-2,-,-,CASSPAAANTGELFF,TGTGCCAGCAGCCCTGCCGCGGCCAACACCGGGGAGCTGTTTTTT
16,TRBV5-1,TRBJ2-1,-,-,CASSSLTGGKYNEQFF,TGCGCCAGCAGCTCCCTCACGGGCGGGAAATACAATGAGCAGTTCTTC
14,TRBV28,TRBJ1-6,TRBD1,-,CASNWDRGNSPLHF,TGTGCCAGCAACTGGGACAGGGGCAATTCACCCCTCCACTTT
16,TRBV10-3,TRBJ2-5,-,-,CAISESGAENQETQYF,TGTGCCATCAGTGAGTCAGGAGCGGAGAACCAAGAGACCCAGTACTTC
15,TRBV10-3,TRBJ1-1,TRBD1,-,CAISESKGANTEAFF,TGTGCCATCAGTGAGTCTAAGGGGGCGAACACTGAAGCTTTCTTT
18,TRBV6-2/TRBV6-3,TRBJ2-2,TRBD2,-,CASSYSAGLAVNTGELFF,TGTGCCAGCAGTTACTCAGCGGGACTAGCGGTAAACACCGGGGAGCTGTTTTTT
16,TRBV13,TRBJ2-1,TRBD2,-,CASSSTSGSSYNEQFF,TGTGCCAGCAGCTCAACTAGCGGGAGCTCCTACAATGAGCAGTTCTTC
16,TRBV6-2/TRBV6-3,TRBJ2-7,-,-,CASSNPRTDLLYEQYF,TGTGCCAGCAGCAATCCCCGGACAGACCTACTCTACGAGCAGTACTTC
16,TRBV13,TRBJ2-1,TRBD2,-,CASSDTGTSGNNEQFF,TGTGCCAGCAGTGATACCGGGACTAGCGGGAACAATGAGCAGTTCTTC
13,TRBV5-1,TRBJ2-3,-,-,CASSFRTEGAQYF,TGCGCCAGCAGCTTCCGGACAGAAGGGGCGCAGTATTTT
12,TRBV30,TRBJ1-1,-,-,CAWSPGYAEAFF,TGTGCCTGGAGCCCAGGGTACGCTGAAGCTTTCTTT
15,TRBV27,TRBJ2-1,-,-,CASPWEWCTHNEQFF,TGTGCCAGCCCTTGGGAGTGGTGCACGCACAATGAGCAGTTCTTC
13,TRBV27,TRBJ1-4,-,-,CASSIGWSEKLFF,TGTGCCAGCAGTATCGGGTGGAGTGAAAAACTGTTTTTT